The next 3 T cell receptor beta chains were all read from a single sample in a study of OX40 agonist ivuxolimab in advanced cancers. Assay: immunoSEQ multiplex PCR; the TCRdb copy retains only in-frame clones and omits some. The table shows about 70,000 clones, with 85% to 90% occurring only once. The sample consisted of CD4+ or CD8+ T cells sorted from blood, taken in a trial of the OX40 agonist ivuxolimab. These receptors all stem from an adult with an advanced solid tumor such as melanoma, head and neck, liver or kidney cancer.

The chain uses TRBV6-1 and TRBJ2-1, with 8 bases identical to TRBD1. This CDR3 is built from 13 residues. Trimming cost V 6 bases and J 6 bases; bases outside gene matches: 4. Germline V gene data show CDR1 as MNHNS and CDR2 as SASEGT. CDR3 sequence reads: CASSRTGFNEQFF. CDR3 nucleotides: TGTGCCAGCAGCCGGACAGGGTTCAATGAGCAGTTCTTC.

The J gene is TRBJ1-6, the V gene TRBV7-9, with D hard to call. The V and J ends lost 2 bases and 5 bases respectively, with 1 base between them. The germline V gene has CDR1 SEHNR and CDR2 FQNEAQ (reference sequence). This CDR3 is built from 12 residues. This chain's CDR3 is CASSLHNSPLHF. CDR3 nucleotides: TGTGCCAGCAGCTTACATAATTCACCCCTCCACTTT.

The J gene is TRBJ2-6, the V gene TRBV4-2, with unresolved D. The CDR3 is 15 amino acids. The V end lost 0 bases, the J end lost 4 bases, and 7 bases lay between the germline ends. The germline V gene has CDR1 LGHNA and CDR2 YNFKEQ. CDR3 region: CASSQEGGGANVLTF. CDR3 in DNA: TGTGCCAGCAGCCAAGAGGGCGGCGGGGCCAACGTCCTGACTTTC.